The sequence of this T cell receptor (beta chain) was determined in a study of cytomegalovirus exposure and HLA in healthy donors. The PCR ran on 60 Vbeta and 13 Jbeta primers. Sequencing was performed with immunoSEQ multiplex PCR; in TCRdb, only in-frame clones are kept and a portion is missing. The sample lists fewer than 200,000 clones, 75% occurring once. V was cut by 3 bases and J by 4 bases, with 9 bases left in between. Looked up from germline, CDR1 is SEHNR and CDR2 is FQNEAQ (reference sequence). This CDR3 has 13 residues. As concerns this clone: Other DNA sequences in this specimen translate into the identical CDR3.

The gene calls are TRBV7-9 and TRBJ1-1; TRBD1 is a possible D gene (5 bases). This receptor was identified in a woman aged 45-65 years in good health and CMV-seropositive. Sequences were obtained from PBMCs. The CDR3 loop reads CASSLQGSTEAFF. The CDR3 nucleotides are TGTGCCAGCAGCTTGCAGGGAAGCACTGAAGCTTTCTTT.